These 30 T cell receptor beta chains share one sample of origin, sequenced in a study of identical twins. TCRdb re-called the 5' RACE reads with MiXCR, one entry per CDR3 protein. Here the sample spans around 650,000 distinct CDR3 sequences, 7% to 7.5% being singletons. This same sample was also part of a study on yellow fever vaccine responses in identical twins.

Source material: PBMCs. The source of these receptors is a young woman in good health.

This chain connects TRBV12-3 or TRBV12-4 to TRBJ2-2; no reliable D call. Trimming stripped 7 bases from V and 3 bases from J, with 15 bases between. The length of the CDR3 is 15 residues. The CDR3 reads CASNQPQRDTGELFF. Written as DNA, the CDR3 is TGTGCCAGCAACCAACCCCAAAGGGACACCGGGGAGCTGTTTTTT.

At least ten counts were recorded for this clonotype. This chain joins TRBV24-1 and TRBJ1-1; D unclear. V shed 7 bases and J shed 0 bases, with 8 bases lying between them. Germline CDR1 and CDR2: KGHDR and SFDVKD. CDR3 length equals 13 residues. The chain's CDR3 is CATSRGMNTEAFF. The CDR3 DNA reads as TGTGCCACCAGCCGGGGAATGAACACTGAAGCTTTCTTT.

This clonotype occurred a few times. The CDR3 DNA is TGTGCCAGCAGCGCGGGACTGGCTGGAAACACCATATATTTT. Translated, it gives CASSAGLAGNTIYF. The rearrangement uses TRBV9 and TRBJ1-3, with D possibly being TRBD1 (5 bases). V lost 3 bases to trimming and J lost 2 bases, with 9 bases between them. This CDR3 is built from 14 residues. The germline gives CDR1 SGDLS, CDR2 YYNGEE.

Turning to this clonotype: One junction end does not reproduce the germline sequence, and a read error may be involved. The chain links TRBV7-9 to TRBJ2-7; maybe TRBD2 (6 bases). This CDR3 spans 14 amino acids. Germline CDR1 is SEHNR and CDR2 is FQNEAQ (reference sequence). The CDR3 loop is CASSLGGNSYGQYF. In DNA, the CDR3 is TGTGCCAGCAGCTTAGGCGGGAACTCCTACGGGCAGTACTTC. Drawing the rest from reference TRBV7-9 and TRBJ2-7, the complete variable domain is DTGVSQNPRHKITKRGQNVTFRCDPISEHNRLYWYRQTLGQGPEFLTYFQNEAQLEKSRLLSDRFSAERPKGSFSTLEIQRTEQGDSAMYLCASSLGGNSYGQYFGPGTRLTVT.

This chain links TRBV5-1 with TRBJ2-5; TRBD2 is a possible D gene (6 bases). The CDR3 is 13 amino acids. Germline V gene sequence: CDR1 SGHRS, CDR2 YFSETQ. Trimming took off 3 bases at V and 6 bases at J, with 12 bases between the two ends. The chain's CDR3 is CASSSLAGQTQYF. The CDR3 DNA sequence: TGCGCCAGCAGCTCCTTGGCGGGGCAGACCCAGTACTTC.

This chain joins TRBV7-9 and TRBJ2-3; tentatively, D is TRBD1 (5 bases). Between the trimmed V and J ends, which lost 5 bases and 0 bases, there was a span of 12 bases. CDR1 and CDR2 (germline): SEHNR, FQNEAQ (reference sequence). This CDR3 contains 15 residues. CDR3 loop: CASSPTGHSTDTQYF. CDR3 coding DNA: TGTGCCAGCAGCCCTACAGGCCACAGCACAGATACGCAGTATTTT.

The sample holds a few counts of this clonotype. CDR3 residues: CASRPRVTTPLWEQYF. The CDR3 region has the DNA TGTGCCAGCAGGCCTAGGGTGACTACGCCCTTATGGGAGCAGTACTTC. The chain carries TRBV6-1 and TRBJ2-7; a weak D match, TRBD2 (5 bases). V was shortened by 6 bases and J by 7 bases, with 25 bases between the two germline ends. The CDR3 is 16 amino acids. CDR1 and CDR2 (germline): MNHNS, SASEGT.

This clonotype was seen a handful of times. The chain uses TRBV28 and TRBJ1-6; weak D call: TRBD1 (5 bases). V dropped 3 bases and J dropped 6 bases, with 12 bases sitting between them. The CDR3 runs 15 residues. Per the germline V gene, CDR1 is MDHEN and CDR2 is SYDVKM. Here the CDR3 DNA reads TGTGCCAGCAGTTTCCGAGGGGCGCGTAATTCACCCCTCCACTTT. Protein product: CASSFRGARNSPLHF.

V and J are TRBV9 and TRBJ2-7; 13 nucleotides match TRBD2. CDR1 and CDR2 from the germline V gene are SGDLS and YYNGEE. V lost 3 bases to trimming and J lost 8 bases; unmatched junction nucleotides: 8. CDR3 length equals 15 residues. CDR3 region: CASSGLAGGIGKQYF. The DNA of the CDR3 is TGTGCCAGCAGCGGACTAGCGGGAGGAATTGGGAAGCAGTACTTC.

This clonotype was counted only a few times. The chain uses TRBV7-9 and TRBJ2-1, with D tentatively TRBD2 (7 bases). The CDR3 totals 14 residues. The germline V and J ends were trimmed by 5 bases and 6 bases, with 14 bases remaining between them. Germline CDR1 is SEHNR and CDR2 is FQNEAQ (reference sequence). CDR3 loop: CASSPKGGGNEQFF. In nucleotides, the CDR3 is TGTGCCAGCAGCCCCAAGGGAGGGGGCAATGAGCAGTTCTTC.

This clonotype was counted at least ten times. The CDR3 sequence: CASSPRLAGEETQYF. CDR3 DNA: TGTGCCAGCAGCCCCCGACTAGCGGGAGAAGAGACCCAGTACTTC. The chain uses TRBV7-9 and TRBJ2-5; 12 nucleotides line up with TRBD2. Germline CDR1 is SEHNR and CDR2 is FQNEAQ (reference sequence). The V and J ends lost 5 bases and 3 bases, in that order; junction bases with no gene match: 4. CDR3 length: 15 residues.

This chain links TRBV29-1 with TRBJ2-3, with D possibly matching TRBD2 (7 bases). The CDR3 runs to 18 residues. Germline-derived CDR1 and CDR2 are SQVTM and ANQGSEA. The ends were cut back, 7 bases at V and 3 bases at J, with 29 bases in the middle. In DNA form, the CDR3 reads TGCAGCGGGACGGGGGGCCAAATTAAACGGTTGGTAACAGATACGCAGTATTTT. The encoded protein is CSGTGGQIKRLVTDTQYF.

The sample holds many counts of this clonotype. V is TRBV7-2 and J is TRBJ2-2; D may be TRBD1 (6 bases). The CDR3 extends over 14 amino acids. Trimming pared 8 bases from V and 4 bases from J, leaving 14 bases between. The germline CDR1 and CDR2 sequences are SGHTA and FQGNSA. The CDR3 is CASGQGPSTGELFF. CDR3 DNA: TGTGCCAGCGGCCAGGGGCCCTCCACCGGGGAGCTGTTTTTT.

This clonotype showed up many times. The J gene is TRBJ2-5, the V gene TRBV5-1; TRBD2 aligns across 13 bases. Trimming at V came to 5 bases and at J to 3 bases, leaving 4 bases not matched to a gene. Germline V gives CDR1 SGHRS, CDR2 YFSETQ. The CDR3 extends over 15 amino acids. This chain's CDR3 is CASRRTSGSEETQYF. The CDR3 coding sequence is TGCGCCAGCAGACGGACTAGCGGGAGTGAAGAGACCCAGTACTTC.

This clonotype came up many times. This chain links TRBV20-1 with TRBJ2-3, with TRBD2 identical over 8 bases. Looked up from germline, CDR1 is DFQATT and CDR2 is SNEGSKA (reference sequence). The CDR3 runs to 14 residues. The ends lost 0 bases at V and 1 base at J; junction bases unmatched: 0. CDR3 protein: CSARERGGTDTQYF. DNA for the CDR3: TGCAGTGCTAGAGAGCGGGGGGGCACAGATACGCAGTATTTT.

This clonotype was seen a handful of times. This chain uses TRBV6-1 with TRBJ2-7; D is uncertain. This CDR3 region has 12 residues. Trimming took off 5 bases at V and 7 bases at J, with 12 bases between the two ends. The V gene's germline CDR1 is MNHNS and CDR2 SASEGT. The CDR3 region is CASSQSLGEQYV. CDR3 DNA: TGTGCCAGCAGTCAATCTCTGGGGGAGCAGTACGTC.

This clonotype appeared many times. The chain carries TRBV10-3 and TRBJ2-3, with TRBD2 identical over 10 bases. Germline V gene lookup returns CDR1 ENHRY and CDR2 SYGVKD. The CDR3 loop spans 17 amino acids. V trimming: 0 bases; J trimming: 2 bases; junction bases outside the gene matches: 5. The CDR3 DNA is TGTGCCATCAGTGAGTCGGCTAGCGGGAGAGACACAGATACGCAGTATTTT. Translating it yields CAISESASGRDTDTQYF.

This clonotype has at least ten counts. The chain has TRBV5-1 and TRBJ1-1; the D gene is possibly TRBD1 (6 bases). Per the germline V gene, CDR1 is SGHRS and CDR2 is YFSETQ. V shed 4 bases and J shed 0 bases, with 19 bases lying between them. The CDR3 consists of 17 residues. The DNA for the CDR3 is TGCGCCAGCAGCCGATCCGGGACAACCCTTTTGAACACTGAAGCTTTCTTT. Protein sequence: CASSRSGTTLLNTEAFF.

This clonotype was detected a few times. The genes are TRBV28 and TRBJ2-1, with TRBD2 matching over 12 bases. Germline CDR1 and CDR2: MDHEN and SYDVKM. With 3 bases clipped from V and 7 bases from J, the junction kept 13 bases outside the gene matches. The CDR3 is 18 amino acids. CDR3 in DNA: TGTGCCAGCAGTTTCAAACTAGCGGGGGGACGATTGTGGAATGAGCAGTTCTTC. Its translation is CASSFKLAGGRLWNEQFF. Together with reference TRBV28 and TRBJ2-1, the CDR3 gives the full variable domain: DVKVTQSSRYLVKRTGEKVFLECVQDMDHENMFWYRQDPGLGLRLIYFSYDVKMKEKGDIPEGYSVSREKKERFSLILESASTNQTSMYLCASSFKLAGGRLWNEQFFGPGTRLTVL.

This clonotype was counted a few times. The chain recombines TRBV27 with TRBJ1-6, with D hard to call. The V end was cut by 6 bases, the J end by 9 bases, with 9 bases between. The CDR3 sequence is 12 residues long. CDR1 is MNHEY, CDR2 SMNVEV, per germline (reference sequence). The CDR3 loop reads CASRDGVSPLHF. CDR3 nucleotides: TGTGCCAGCAGGGACGGGGTTTCACCCCTCCACTTT.

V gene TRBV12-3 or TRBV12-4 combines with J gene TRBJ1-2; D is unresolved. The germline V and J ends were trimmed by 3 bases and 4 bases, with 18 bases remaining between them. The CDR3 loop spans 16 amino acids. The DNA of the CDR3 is TGTGCCAGCAGTTTTATAGGCGGGCTTCCAGGCTATGGCTACACCTTC. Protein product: CASSFIGGLPGYGYTF.

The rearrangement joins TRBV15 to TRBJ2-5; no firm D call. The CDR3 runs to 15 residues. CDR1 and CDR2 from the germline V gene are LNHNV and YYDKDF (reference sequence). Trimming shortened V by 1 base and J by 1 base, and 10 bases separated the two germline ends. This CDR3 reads CATSRGAGPQETQYF. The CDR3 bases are TGTGCCACCAGCAGAGGGGCAGGTCCCCAAGAGACCCAGTACTTC.

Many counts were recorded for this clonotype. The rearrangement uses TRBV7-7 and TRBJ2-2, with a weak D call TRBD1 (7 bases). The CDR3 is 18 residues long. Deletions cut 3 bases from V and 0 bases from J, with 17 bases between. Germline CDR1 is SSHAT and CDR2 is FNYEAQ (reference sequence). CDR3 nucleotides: TGTGCCAGCAGCTTGAAACAGGGGACTTTCGCGAACACCGGGGAGCTGTTTTTT. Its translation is CASSLKQGTFANTGELFF.

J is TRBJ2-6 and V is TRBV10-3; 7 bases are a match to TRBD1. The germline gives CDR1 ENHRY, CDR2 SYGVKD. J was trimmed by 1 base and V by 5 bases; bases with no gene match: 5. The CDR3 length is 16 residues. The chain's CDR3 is CAISPGQSSGANVLTF. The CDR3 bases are TGTGCCATCAGTCCGGGACAGAGTTCTGGGGCCAACGTCCTGACTTTC.

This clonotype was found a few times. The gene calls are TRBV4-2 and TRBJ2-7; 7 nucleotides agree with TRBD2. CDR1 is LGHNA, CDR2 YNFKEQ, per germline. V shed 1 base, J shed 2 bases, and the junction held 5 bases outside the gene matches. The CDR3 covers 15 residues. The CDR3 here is CASSQVSGGTYEQYV. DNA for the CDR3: TGTGCCAGCAGCCAAGTTTCGGGGGGAACCTACGAGCAGTACGTC.

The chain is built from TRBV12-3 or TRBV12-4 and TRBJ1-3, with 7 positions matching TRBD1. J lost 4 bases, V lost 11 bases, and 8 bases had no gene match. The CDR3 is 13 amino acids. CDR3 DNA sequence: TGTGCCTGCAACAGGGGCTCCGGAAACACCATATATTTT. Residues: CACNRGSGNTIYF.

CDR3 in DNA: TGTGCCAGCAGCAGGCGACTAGCGGGAAGCAACCAAGAGACCCAGTACTTC. Its translation is CASSRRLAGSNQETQYF. The chain links TRBV11-2 to TRBJ2-5, with 11 positions matching TRBD2. In germline, CDR1 is SGHAT, CDR2 FQNNGV. This CDR3 has 17 amino acids. Trimming removed 5 bases from V and 0 bases from J; junction bases left unmatched: 8.

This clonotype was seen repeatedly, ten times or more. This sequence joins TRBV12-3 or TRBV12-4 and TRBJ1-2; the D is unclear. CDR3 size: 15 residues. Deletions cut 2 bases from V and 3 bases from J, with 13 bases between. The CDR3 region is CASSLMTLSHYGYTF. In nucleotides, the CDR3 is TGTGCCAGCAGTTTAATGACGCTCAGTCACTATGGCTACACCTTC.

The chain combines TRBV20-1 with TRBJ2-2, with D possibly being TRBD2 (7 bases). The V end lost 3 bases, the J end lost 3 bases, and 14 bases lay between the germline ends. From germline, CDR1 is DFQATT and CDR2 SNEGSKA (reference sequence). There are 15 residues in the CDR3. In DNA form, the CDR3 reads TGCAGTGCTAGTAGGAGGGGGGGCGACACCGGGGAGCTGTTTTTT. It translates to CSASRRGGDTGELFF.

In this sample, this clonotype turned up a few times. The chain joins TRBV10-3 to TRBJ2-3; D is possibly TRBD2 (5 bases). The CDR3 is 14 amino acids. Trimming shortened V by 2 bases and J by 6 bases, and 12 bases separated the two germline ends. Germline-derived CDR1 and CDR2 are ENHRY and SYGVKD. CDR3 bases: TGTGCCATCAGTGAGCGGGAAGGTACGGATACGCAGTATTTT. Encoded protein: CAISEREGTDTQYF.